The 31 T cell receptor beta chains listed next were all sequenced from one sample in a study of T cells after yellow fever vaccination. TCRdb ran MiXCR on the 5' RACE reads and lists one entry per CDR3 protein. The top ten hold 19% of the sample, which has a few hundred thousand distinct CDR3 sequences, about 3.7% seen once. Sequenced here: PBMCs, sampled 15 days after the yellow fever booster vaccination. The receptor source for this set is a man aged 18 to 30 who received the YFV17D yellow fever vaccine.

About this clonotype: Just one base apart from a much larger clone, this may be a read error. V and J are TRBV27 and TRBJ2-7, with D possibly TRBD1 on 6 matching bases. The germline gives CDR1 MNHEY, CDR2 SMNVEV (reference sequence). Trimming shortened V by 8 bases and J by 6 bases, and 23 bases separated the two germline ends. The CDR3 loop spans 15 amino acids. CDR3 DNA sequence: TGTGCCAGCTCACGGCAGGGACAACCTTACTCCGAGCAGTACTTC. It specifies CASSRQGQPYSEQYF.

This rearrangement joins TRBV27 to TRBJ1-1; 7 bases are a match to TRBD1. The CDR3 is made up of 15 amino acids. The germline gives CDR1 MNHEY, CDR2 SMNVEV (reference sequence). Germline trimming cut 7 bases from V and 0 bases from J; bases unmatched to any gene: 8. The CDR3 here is CASIGPGGLNTEAFF. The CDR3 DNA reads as TGTGCCAGCATTGGTCCAGGGGGGTTGAACACTGAAGCTTTCTTT.

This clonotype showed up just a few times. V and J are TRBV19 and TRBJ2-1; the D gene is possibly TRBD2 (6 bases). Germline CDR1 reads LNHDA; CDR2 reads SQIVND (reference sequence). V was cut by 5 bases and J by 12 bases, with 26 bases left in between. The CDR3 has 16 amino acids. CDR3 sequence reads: CASSPSRERKPYGQFF. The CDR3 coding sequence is TGTGCCAGTAGTCCGTCCCGGGAGCGAAAGCCTTACGGGCAGTTCTTC.

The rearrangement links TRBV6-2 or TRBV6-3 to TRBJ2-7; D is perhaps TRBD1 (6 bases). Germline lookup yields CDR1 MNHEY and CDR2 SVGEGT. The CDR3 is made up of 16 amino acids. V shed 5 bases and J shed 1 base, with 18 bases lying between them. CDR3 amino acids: CASSQSSGVDSYEQYF. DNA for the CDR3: TGTGCCAGCAGTCAATCCTCAGGGGTAGATTCCTACGAGCAGTACTTC.

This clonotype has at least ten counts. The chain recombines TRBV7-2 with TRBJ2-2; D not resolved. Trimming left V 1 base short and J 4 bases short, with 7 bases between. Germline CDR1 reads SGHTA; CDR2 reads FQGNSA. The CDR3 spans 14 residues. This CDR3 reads CASSLETTTGELFF. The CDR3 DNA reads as TGTGCCAGCAGCTTAGAAACTACCACCGGGGAGCTGTTTTTT.

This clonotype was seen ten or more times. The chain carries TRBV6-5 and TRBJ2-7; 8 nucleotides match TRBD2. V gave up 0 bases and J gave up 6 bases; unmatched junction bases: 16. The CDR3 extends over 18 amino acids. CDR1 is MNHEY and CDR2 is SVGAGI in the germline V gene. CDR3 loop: CASSYSTPGGANRGEQYF. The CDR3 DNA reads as TGTGCCAGCAGTTACTCCACGCCCGGGGGGGCGAATCGGGGCGAGCAGTACTTC.

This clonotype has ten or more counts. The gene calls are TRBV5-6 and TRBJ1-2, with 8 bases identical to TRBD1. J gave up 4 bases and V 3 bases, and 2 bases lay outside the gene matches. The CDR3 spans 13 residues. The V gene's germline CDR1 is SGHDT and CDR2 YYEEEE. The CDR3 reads CASSSDRVYGYTF. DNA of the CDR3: TGTGCCAGCAGCTCGGACAGGGTCTATGGCTACACCTTC. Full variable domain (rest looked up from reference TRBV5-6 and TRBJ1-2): DAGVTQSPTHLIKTRGQQVTLRCSPKSGHDTVSWYQQALGQGPQFIFQYYEEEERQRGNFPDRFSGHQFPNYSSELNVNALLLGDSALYLCASSSDRVYGYTFGSGTRLTVV.

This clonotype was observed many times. The CDR3 DNA is TGTGCCAGCAGCTTGAAGCCTAGCGGGGCAGGAGATACGCAGTATTTT. This gives the protein CASSLKPSGAGDTQYF. This rearrangement joins TRBV5-5 to TRBJ2-3; 9 nucleotides match TRBD2. Germline V gives CDR1 SGHKS, CDR2 YYEKEE (reference sequence). J lost 5 bases, V lost 1 base, and 8 bases had no gene match. The CDR3 contains 16 residues.

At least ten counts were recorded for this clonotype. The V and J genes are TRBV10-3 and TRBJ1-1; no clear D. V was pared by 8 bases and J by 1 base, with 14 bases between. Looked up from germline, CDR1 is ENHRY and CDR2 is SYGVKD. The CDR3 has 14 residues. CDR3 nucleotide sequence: TGTGCCATCGGAGTCTTGACGCCGAACACTGAAGCTTTCTTT. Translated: CAIGVLTPNTEAFF.

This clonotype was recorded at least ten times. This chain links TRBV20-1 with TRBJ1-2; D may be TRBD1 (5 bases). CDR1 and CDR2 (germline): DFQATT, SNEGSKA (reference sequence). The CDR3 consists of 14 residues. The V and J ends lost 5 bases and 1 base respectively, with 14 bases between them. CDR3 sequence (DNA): TGCAGTGCTCCAAGCGGGACGGTTAACTATGGCTACACCTTC. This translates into CSAPSGTVNYGYTF.

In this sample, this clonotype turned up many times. CDR3 loop: CAWAVFRAQGYTF. The CDR3, as DNA: TGTGCCTGGGCGGTCTTCAGGGCTCAAGGCTACACCTTC. This chain connects TRBV30 to TRBJ1-2, with D tentatively TRBD1 (5 bases). Trimming left V 5 bases short and J 8 bases short, with 18 bases between. CDR1 GTSNPN and CDR2 SVGIG come from the germline V gene (reference sequence). CDR3 length: 13 amino acids.

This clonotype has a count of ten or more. DNA for the CDR3: TGTGCCAGCAGCTCGACATACACTAGCTCTGGAAACACCATATATTTT. Translated: CASSSTYTSSGNTIYF. The chain has TRBV11-2 and TRBJ1-3; D unclear. This CDR3 has 16 amino acids. The germline gives CDR1 SGHAT, CDR2 FQNNGV. V lost 4 bases to trimming and J lost 0 bases, with 13 bases between them.

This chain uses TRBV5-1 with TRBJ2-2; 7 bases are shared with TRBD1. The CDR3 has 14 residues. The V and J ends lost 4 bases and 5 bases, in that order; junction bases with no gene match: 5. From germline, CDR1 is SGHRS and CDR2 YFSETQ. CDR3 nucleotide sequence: TGCGCCAGCAGCCCTTGGACAGGAACCGGGGAGCTGTTTTTT. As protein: CASSPWTGTGELFF.

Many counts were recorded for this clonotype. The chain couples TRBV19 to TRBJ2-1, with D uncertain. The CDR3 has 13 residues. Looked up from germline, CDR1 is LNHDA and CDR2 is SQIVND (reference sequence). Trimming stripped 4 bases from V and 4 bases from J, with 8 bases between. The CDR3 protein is CASSNQAYNEQFF. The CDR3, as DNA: TGTGCCAGTAGTAATCAAGCTTACAATGAGCAGTTCTTC.

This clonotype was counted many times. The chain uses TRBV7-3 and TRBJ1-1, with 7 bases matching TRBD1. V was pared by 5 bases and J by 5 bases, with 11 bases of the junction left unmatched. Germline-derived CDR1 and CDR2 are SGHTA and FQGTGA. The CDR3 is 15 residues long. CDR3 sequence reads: CASSKGGGGWTEAFF. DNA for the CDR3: TGTGCCAGCAGCAAGGGAGGAGGGGGCTGGACTGAAGCTTTCTTT. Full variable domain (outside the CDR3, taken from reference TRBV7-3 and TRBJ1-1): GAGVSQTPSNKVTEKGKYVELRCDPISGHTALYWYRQSLGQGPEFLIYFQGTGAADDSGLPNDRFFAVRPEGSVSTLKIQRTERGDSAVYLCASSKGGGGWTEAFFGQGTRLTVV.

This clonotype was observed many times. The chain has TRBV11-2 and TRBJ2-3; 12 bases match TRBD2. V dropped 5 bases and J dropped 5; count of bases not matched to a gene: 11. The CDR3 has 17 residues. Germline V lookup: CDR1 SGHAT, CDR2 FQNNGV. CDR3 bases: TGTGCCAGCAGCCCGAGTCCCCTAGCGGGGGGGCAAGATACGCAGTATTTT. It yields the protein CASSPSPLAGGQDTQYF.

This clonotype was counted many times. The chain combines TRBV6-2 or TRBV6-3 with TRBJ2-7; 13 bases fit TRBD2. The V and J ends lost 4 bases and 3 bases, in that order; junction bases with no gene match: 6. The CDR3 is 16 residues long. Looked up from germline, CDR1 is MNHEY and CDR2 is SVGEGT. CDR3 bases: TGTGCCAGCAGTTCCAGGACTAGCGGGGGTGACTACGAGCAGTACGTC. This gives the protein CASSSRTSGGDYEQYV.

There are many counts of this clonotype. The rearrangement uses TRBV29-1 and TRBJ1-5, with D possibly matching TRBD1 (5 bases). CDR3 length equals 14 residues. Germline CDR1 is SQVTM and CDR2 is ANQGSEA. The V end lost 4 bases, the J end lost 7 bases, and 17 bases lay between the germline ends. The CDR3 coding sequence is TGCAGCGTTGGTGGCCAGGGCCAGGGCCAGCCCCAGCATTTT. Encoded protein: CSVGGQGQGQPQHF.

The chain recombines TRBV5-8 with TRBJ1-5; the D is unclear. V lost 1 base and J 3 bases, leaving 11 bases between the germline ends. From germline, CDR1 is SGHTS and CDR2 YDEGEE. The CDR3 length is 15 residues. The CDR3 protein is CASSLQVPVNQPQHF. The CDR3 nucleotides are TGTGCCAGCAGCTTGCAGGTTCCGGTCAATCAGCCCCAGCATTTT.

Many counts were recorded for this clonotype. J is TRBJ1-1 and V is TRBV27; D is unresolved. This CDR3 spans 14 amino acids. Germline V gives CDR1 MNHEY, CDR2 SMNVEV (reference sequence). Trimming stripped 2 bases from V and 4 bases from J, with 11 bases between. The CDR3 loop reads CASSLDPETTEAFF. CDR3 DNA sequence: TGTGCCAGCAGTTTAGACCCGGAAACCACTGAAGCTTTCTTT.

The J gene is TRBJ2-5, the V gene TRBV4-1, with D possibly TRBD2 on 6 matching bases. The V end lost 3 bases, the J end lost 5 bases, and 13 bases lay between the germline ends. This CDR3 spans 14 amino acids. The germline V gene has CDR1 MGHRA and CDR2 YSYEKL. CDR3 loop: CASSQPEGRETQYF. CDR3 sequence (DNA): TGCGCCAGCAGCCAGCCGGAGGGTCGGGAGACCCAGTACTTC.

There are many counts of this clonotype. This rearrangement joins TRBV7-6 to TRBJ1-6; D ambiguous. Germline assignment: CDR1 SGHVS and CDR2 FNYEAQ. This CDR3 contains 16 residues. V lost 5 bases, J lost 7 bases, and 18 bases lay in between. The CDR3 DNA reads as TGTGCCAGCAGCCCTACTGCGGGGAGGGTCAATTCACCCCTCCACTTT. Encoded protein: CASSPTAGRVNSPLHF.

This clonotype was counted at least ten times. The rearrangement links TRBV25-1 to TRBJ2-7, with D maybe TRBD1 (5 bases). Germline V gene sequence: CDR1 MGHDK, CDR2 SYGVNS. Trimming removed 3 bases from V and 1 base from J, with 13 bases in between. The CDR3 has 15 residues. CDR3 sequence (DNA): TGTGCCAGCAGTGACCAGTCAGGGAAATCCTACGAGCAGTACTTC. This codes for CASSDQSGKSYEQYF.

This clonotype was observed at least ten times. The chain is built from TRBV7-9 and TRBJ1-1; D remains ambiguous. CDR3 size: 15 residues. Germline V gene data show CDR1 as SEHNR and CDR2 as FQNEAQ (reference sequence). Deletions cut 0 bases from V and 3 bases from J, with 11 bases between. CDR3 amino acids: CASSLAHYGHTEAFF. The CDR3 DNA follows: TGTGCCAGCAGCTTAGCGCATTACGGGCACACTGAAGCTTTCTTT.

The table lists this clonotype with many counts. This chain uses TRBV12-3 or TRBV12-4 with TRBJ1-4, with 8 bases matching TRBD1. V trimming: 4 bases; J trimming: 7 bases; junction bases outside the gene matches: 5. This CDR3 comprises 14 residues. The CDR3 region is CASSSWDRREKLFF. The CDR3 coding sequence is TGTGCCAGCAGTTCCTGGGACAGGCGTGAAAAACTGTTTTTT.

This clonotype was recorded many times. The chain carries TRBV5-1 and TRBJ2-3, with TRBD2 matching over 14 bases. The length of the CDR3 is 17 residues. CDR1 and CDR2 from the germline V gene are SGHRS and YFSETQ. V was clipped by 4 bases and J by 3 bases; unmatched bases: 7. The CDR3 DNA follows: TGCGCCAGCAGCACCCGGACTAGCGGGGGGCGAACAGATACGCAGTATTTT. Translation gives CASSTRTSGGRTDTQYF.

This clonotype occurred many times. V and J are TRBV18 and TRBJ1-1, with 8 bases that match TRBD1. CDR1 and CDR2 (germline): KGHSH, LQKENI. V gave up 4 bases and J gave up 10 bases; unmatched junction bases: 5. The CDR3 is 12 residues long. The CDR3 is CASSRDRMAAFF. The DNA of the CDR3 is TGTGCCAGCTCACGGGACAGGATGGCAGCTTTCTTT.

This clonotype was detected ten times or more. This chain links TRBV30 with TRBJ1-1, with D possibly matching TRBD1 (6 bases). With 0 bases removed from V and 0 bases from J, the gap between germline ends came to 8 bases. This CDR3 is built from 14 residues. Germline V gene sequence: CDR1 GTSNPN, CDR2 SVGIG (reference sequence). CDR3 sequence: CAWSVQGLNTEAFF. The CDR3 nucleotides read TGTGCCTGGAGTGTACAGGGTCTGAACACTGAAGCTTTCTTT. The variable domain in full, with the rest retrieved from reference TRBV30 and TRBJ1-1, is SQTIHQWPATLVQPVGSPLSLECTVEGTSNPNLYWYRQAAGRGLQLLFYSVGIGQISSEVPQNLSASRPQDRQFILSSKKLLLSDSGFYLCAWSVQGLNTEAFFGQGTRLTVV.

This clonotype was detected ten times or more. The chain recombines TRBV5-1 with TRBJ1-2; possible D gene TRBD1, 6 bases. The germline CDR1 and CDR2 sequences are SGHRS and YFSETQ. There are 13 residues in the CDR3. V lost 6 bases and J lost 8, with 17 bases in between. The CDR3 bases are TGCGCCAGCAACTCGCTACAGGGAAAGGGCTACACCTTC. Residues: CASNSLQGKGYTF.

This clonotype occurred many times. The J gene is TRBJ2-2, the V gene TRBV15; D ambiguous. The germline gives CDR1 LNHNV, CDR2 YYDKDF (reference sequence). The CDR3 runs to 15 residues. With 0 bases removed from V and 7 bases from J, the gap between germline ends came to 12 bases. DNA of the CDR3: TGTGCCACCAGCAGAGATCGAGAATGGGACGGGGAGCTGTTTTTT. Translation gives CATSRDREWDGELFF.

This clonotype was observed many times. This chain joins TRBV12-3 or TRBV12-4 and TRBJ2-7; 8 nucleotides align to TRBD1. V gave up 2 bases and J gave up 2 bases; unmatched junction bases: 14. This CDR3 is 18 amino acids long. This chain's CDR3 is CASSLQNPDRAHPYEQYF. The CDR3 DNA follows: TGTGCCAGCAGTTTACAAAACCCGGACAGGGCCCACCCCTACGAGCAGTACTTC.